The TCR beta chain described here comes from a study of cytomegalovirus exposure and HLA in healthy donors (dated by TCRdb to between 2016 and 2019). Turning to the overall study: A later analysis indicated that the roughly 120 validation repertoires were generated on the platform also employed for the approximately 670 repertoires of the first cohort. High-throughput TCR immunosequencing, statistical association of individual TCRs with disease status, and machine learning were combined to predict cytomegalovirus infection status. Besides the first cohort of roughly 640 subjects, a separate validation cohort made up of around 120 different subjects was used. The aim of the study was to test whether cataloging public T cell receptors could identify signatures of past pathogen exposure. Overall study outcomes, separate from this receptor: In both the original and validation cohorts, the classifier was reported to diagnose cytomegalovirus status with high specificity and sensitivity. In vitro tests confirmed that a few of the cytomegalovirus-associated TCR beta chains recognize cytomegalovirus antigens. Subsequent analysis determined that TCRs grouped into clusters in the first cohort also showed a tendency toward co-occurrence across the roughly 110 validation repertoires, and approximately 94% of cluster scores exceeded 0. The authors suggested that the approach could potentially be extended to other disease states and immunological phenotypes. The study gave a list of 150 to 200 TCR beta chains associated with cytomegalovirus. Across donors, most TCR sequences were observed very rarely, whereas some public TCRs were present in many individuals. The validation cohort had no HLA typing available for a later analysis, so co-occurrence within that cohort was assessed over all 110 or so repertoires.

The donors were included in the validation cohort of over a hundred subjects, a group kept apart from the roughly 670-subject first cohort. Library construction relied on the immunoSEQ multiplex PCR assay. Regarding the original processing steps: A statistical classification framework was built for diagnosing cytomegalovirus status from the catalog of TCR beta chain sequences. TCRdb provides this immuneACCESS table in a form limited to in-frame rearrangements. Some clones are lacking; in checked studies, under half of them reflect an unresolved V gene, and why the rest are absent is not known. The V and J calls and clone size were taken over from that table, and D and trimming were inferred from the DNA. The sample data list about 64,000 clones, and around 89% of these were observed just once. The top ten constitute over 1.5% of the sample. A word on this clone: Its antigen remains undetermined. No quality values exist for individual bases; no much larger clone is one base distant.

The material sequenced was PBMCs. The sequence came from a woman in her late teens or twenties in good health and CMV-seronegative.

The CDR3 protein is CASSLEGWGESPLHF. The DNA sequence is TGTGCCAGCAGCTTAGAGGGGTGGGGGGAATCACCCCTCCACTTT. The sequence joins TRBV7-6 to TRBJ1-6; the D gene is possibly TRBD1, with 5 bases matching. The CDR3 runs 15 amino acids, cysteine and phenylalanine included. Only the CDR3 DNA is retained, 45 bases long and in frame from the first base. Relative to germline, V is 1 base shorter and J is 10 bases shorter, with 14 bases between their ends. According to the germline V gene, CDR1 reads SGHVS and CDR2 reads FNYEAQ.